This T cell receptor (beta chain) was found in a study of blood T cell repertoires in COVID-19. Study-wide context: COVID-19 samples collected from the United States, Italy and Spain covered acute and convalescent phases. PBMCs, B-cell-depleted T cells, or T cells were the source of the cDNA or gDNA that made up the material.

Source study methods: Amplified reference gene primers provided the basis for estimating nucleated cell counts. Sequenced by immunoSEQ multiplex PCR; TCRdb stores in-frame clones only, minus some. D and trimming were read from the DNA, whereas the V and J calls and clone size are those reported in that table. The sample lists 200,000 to 250,000 clones, about 89% occurring once. The CDR3 runs 15 residues. This sequence originates from a woman aged 55 to 70 who had recovered from COVID-19. The specimen sequenced was peripheral blood. The rearrangement uses TRBV21-1 and TRBJ2-7; TRBD1 was called by the table and not checked on the DNA. TRBV21-1 is classified as a pseudogene. The CDR3 spells CASSDPRDNSYEQYF. CDR3 nucleotide sequence: TGTGCCAGCAGCGACCCCCGGGACAATTCCTACGAGCAGTACTTC.